This T cell receptor beta chain was sequenced during a study of cytomegalovirus exposure and HLA in healthy donors. This clone was counted only a few times. A multiplex PCR was run with 60 Vbeta primers and 13 Jbeta primers. Assay used: immunoSEQ multiplex PCR; TCRdb lists only in-frame clones, some missing. The sample includes some 29,000 clones, 40% to 50% of them seen just once. J lost 5 bases, V lost 4 bases, and 8 bases had no gene match. The CDR3 contains 14 residues. CDR1 is SGHRS and CDR2 is YFSETQ in the germline V gene. Sequenced material: PBMCs. The chain carries TRBV5-1 and TRBJ1-2, with 7 bases aligning to TRBD1. The receptor was derived from a woman aged 45-60 years in good health and CMV-seronegative. CDR3 DNA sequence: TGCGCCAGCAGCCACCGGGACAGTTTGTATGGCTACACCTTC. Translated, it gives CASSHRDSLYGYTF. The full variable domain, in which reference TRBV5-1 and TRBJ1-2 provide the parts outside the CDR3, is KAGVTQTPRYLIKTRGQQVTLSCSPISGHRSVSWYQQTPGQGLQFLFEYFSETQRNKGNFPGRFSGRQFSNSRSEMNVSTLELGDSALYLCASSHRDSLYGYTFGSGTRLTVV.